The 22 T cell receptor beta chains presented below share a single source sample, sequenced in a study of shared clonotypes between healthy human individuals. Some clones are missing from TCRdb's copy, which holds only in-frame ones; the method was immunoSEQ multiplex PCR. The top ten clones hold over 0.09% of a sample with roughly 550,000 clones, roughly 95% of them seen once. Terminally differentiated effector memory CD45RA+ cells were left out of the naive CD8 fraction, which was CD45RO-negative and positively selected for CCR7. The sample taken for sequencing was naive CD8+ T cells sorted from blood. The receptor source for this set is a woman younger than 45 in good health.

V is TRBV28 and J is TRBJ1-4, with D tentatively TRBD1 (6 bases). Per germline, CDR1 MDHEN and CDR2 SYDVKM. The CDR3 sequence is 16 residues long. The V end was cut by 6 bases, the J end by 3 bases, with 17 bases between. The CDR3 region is CASSRDLRGANEKLFF. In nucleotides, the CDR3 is TGTGCCAGCAGCCGTGACCTCAGGGGTGCTAATGAAAAACTGTTTTTT.

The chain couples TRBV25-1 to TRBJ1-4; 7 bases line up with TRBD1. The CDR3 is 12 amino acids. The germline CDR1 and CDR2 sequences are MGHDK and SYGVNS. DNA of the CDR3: TGTGGAACAGGGGACGTTAATGAAAAACTGTTTTTT. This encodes CGTGDVNEKLFF.

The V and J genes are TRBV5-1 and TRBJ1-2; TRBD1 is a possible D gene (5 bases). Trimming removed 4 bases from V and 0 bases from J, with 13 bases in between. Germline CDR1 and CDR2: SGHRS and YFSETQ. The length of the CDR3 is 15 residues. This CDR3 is CASSGRRGTNYGYTF. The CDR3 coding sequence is TGCGCCAGCAGCGGGCGCCGGGGGACTAACTATGGCTACACCTTC.

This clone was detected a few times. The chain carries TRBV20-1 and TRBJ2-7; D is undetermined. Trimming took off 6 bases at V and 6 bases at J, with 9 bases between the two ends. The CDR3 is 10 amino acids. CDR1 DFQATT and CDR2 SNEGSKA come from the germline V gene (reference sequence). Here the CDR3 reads CSALAFEQYF. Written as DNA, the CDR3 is TGCAGTGCCCTTGCCTTCGAGCAGTACTTC.

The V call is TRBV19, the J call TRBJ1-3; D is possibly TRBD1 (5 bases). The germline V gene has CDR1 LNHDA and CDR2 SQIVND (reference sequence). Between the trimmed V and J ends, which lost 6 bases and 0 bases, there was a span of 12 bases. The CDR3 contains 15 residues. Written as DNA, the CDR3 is TGTGCCAGTAGGTACAGGATTAACTCTGGAAACACCATATATTTT. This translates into CASRYRINSGNTIYF.

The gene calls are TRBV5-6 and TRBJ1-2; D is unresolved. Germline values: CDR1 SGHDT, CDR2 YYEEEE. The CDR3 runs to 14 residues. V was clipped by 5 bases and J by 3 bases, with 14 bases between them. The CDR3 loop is CASSLATYDYGYTF. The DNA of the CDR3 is TGTGCCAGCAGTCTTGCCACATACGACTATGGCTACACCTTC.

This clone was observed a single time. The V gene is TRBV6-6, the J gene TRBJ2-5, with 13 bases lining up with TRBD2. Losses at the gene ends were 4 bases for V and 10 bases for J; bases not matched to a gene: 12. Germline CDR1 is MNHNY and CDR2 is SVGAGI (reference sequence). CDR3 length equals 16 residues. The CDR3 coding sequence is TGTGCCAGCAGTTCTGGACTAGCGGGAGACCAGTTCGACCAGTACTTC. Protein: CASSSGLAGDQFDQYF.

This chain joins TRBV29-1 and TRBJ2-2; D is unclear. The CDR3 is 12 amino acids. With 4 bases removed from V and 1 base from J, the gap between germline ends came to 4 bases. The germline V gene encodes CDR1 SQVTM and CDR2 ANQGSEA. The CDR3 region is CSVVWNTGELFF. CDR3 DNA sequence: TGCAGCGTTGTCTGGAACACCGGGGAGCTGTTTTTT.

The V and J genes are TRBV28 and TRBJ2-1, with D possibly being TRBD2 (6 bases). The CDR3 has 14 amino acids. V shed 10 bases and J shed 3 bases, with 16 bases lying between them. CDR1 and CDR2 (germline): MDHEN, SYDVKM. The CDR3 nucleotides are TGTGCCACTTCCCGGGACTTAAGCTACAATGAGCAGTTCTTC. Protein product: CATSRDLSYNEQFF.

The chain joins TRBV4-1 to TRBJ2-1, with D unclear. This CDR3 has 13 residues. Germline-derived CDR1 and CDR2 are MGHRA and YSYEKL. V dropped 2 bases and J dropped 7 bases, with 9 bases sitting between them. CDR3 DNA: TGCGCCAGCAGCCAAAATGGCGGAAATGAGCAGTTCTTC. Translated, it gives CASSQNGGNEQFF.

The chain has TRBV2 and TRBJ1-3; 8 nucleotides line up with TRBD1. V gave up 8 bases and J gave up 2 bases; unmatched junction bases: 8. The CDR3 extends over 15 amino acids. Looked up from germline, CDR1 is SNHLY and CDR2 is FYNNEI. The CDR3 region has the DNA TGTGCCAGCCGAGGGACAGGAGAACCTGGAAACACCATATATTTT. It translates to CASRGTGEPGNTIYF. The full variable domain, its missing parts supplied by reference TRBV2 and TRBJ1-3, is EPEVTQTPSHQVTQMGQEVILRCVPISNHLYFYWYRQILGQKVEFLVSFYNNEISEKSEIFDDQFSVERPDGSNFTLKIRSTKLEDSAMYFCASRGTGEPGNTIYFGEGSWLTVV.

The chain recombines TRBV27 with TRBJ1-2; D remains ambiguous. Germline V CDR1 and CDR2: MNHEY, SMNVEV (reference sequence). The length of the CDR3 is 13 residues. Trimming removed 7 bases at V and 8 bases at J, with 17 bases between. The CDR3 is CASTPGLDIGYTF. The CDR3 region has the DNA TGTGCCAGCACCCCCGGGTTGGATATAGGCTACACCTTC.

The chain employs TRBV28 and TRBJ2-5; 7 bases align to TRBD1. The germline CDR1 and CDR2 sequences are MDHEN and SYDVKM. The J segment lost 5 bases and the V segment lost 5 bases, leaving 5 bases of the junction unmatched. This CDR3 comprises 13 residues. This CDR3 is CASSPTGLETQYF. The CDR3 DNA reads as TGTGCCAGCAGTCCGACAGGGTTGGAGACCCAGTACTTC.

The CDR3 DNA reads as TGTGCCAGCAGTTTAGTGGGGATCAGCGCAGATACGCAGTATTTT. Its protein product is CASSLVGISADTQYF. The chain employs TRBV27 and TRBJ2-3, with no clear D. Trimming stripped 2 bases from V and 4 bases from J, with 13 bases between. This CDR3 comprises 15 residues. Germline V gene data show CDR1 as MNHEY and CDR2 as SMNVEV (reference sequence).

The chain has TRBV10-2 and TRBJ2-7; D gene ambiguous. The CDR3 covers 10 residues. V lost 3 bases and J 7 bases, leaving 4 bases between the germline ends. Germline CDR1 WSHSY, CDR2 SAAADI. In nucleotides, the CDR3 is TGCGCCAGCAGTGAACTAGAGCAGTACTTC. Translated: CASSELEQYF.

CDR3 sequence reads: CASSQDEDRTNYEQYF. The CDR3 DNA is TGCGCCAGCAGCCAAGACGAAGACAGAACAAACTACGAGCAGTACTTC. The chain has TRBV4-1 and TRBJ2-7; the D gene is possibly TRBD1 (5 bases). Germline V gene data show CDR1 as MGHRA and CDR2 as YSYEKL. The ends were cut back, 0 bases at V and 3 bases at J, with 15 bases in the middle. The CDR3 is made up of 16 amino acids.

CDR3 in amino acids: CSGSSGNTIYF. The DNA for the CDR3 is TGCAGCGGCTCTTCTGGAAACACCATATATTTT. V usage is TRBV29-1 and J usage is TRBJ1-3; D remains ambiguous. This CDR3 comprises 11 residues. Trimming removed 7 bases from V and 1 base from J, with 5 bases in between. The germline CDR1 and CDR2 sequences are SQVTM and ANQGSEA.

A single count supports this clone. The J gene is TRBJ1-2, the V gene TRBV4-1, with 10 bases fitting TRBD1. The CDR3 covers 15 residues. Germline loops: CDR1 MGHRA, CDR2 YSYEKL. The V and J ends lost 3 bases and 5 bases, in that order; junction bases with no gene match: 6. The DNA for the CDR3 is TGCGCCAGCAGCCATGGGACAGGGGTAAATTATGGCTACACCTTC. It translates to CASSHGTGVNYGYTF.

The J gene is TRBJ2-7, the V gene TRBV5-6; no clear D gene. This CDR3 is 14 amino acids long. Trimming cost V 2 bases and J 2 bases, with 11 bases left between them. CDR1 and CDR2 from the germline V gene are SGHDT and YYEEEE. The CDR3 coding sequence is TGTGCCAGCAGCTTAAATAACTTGCCCTACGAGCAGTACTTC. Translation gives CASSLNNLPYEQYF.

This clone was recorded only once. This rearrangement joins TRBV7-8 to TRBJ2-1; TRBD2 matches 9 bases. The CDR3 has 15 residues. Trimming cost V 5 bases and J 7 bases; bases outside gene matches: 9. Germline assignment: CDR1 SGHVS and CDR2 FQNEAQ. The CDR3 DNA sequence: TGTGCCAGCAGCCTCTATAGCGGGAGAGCGAATGAGCAGTTCTTC. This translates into CASSLYSGRANEQFF.

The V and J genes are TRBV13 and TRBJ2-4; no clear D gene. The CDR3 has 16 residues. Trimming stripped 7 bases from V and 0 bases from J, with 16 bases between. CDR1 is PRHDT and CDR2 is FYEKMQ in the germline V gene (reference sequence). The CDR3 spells CASTPRDPLAKNIQYF. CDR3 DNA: TGTGCCAGCACCCCGAGAGACCCTTTAGCCAAAAACATTCAGTACTTC.

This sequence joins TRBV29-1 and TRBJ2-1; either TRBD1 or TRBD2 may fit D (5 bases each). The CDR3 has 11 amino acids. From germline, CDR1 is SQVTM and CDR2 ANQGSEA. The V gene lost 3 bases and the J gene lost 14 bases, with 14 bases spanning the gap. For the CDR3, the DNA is TGCAGCGTTGATAGGGGACCAGGAGAGTTCTTC. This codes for CSVDRGPGEFF.